The rows below give T cell receptor beta chains drawn from one sample of a study of CXCR3-negative and CXCR3-positive naive CD8 T cells. After re-calling the 5' RACE reads, TCRdb lists one entry per CDR3 protein, DNA absent. The sample has 85,000 to 120,000 distinct CDR3 sequences; the top ten hold more than 0.3%. The material sequenced was naive CXCR3+ CD8+ T cells from blood. The receptors were gathered from a human donor in good health. Some clones in this sample may be carry-over from other donors' samples. The CDR3 runs from the conserved cysteine through the conserved F or W.

CDR3aa | j_gene | v_gene
CASSEGLGEKLFF | TRBJ1-4 | TRBV2
CASSQAPNMNTEAFF | TRBJ1-1 | TRBV4-2
CASSFGGADEQFF | TRBJ2-1 | TRBV5-4
CASSLAGARGQPQHF | TRBJ1-5 | TRBV12-3/TRBV12-4
CSVEALAGGYEQYF | TRBJ2-7 | TRBV29-1
CASSRTGSSNTGELFF | TRBJ2-2 | TRBV7-9
CASSLDTGLHTGELFF | TRBJ2-2 | TRBV11-3
CASSLTGAYGYTF | TRBJ1-2 | TRBV7-3
CASSSKGTVNNEQFF | TRBJ2-1 | TRBV11-3
CASSLGGHLGYTEAFF | TRBJ1-1 | TRBV13
CASSWLGGAEAFF | TRBJ1-1 | TRBV5-1
CSVEWGTEAFF | TRBJ1-1 | TRBV29-1
CASSVEGAVSYEQYF | TRBJ2-7 | TRBV9
CASSKRAGTGEAFF | TRBJ1-1 | TRBV28
CAISESGQDFTDTQYF | TRBJ2-3 | TRBV10-3
CASSLSGGREQFF | TRBJ2-1 | TRBV5-1
CAWSSGGNEQFF | TRBJ2-1 | TRBV30
CASSLVGDKYEQYF | TRBJ2-7 | TRBV5-1
CSASNPWTSGGLSEQYF | TRBJ2-7 | TRBV20-1
CASSYRDLTDTQYF | TRBJ2-3 | TRBV6-5
CASSFGDPTDEQFF | TRBJ2-1 | TRBV27
CSATRESGANEQFF | TRBJ2-1 | TRBV20-1
CASSLTAESYEQYF | TRBJ2-7 | TRBV5-4
CASSYFGTSIETQYF | TRBJ2-5 | TRBV6-2/TRBV6-3
CASSSPESSYEQYF | TRBJ2-7 | TRBV7-6
CSAQELAGVYNEQFF | TRBJ2-1 | TRBV20-1
CAISEGRDYEQYF | TRBJ2-7 | TRBV10-3
CASSPLTGALNYGYTF | TRBJ1-2 | TRBV28
CASSQDWARAFF | TRBJ1-1 | TRBV14
CASSLWGGVAVEQYF | TRBJ2-7 | TRBV28
CASSYWGPSGLTNTGELFF | TRBJ2-2 | TRBV6-2/TRBV6-3
CASSQVGFLAGAYEQYF | TRBJ2-7 | TRBV3-1
CASSQAGSNTEAFF | TRBJ1-1 | TRBV4-1
CASSPATQGSGGTEAFF | TRBJ1-1 | TRBV18
CASRDSGANVLTF | TRBJ2-6 | TRBV7-3
CASSLGQGDYEQYF | TRBJ2-7 | TRBV7-6
CASSLRAEETQYF | TRBJ2-5 | TRBV7-9
CASGGLSWQETQYF | TRBJ2-5 | TRBV7-9
CASSVEDGYEQYF | TRBJ2-7 | TRBV9
CASRLFRGAGNTEAFF | TRBJ1-1 | TRBV12-2
CSVHPMGGQETQYF | TRBJ2-5 | TRBV29-1